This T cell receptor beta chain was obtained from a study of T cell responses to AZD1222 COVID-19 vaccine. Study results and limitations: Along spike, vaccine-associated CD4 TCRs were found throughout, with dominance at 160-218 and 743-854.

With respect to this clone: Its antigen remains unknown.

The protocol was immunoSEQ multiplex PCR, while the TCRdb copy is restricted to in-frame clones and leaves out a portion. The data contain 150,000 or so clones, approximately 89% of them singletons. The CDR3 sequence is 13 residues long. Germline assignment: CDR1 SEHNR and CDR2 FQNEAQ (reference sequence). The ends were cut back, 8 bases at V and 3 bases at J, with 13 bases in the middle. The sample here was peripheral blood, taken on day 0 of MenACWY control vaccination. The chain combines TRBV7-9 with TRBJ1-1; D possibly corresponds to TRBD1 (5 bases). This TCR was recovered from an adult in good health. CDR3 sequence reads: CASRGAPDTEAFF. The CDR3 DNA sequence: TGTGCCAGCCGGGGCGCCCCGGACACTGAAGCTTTCTTT.